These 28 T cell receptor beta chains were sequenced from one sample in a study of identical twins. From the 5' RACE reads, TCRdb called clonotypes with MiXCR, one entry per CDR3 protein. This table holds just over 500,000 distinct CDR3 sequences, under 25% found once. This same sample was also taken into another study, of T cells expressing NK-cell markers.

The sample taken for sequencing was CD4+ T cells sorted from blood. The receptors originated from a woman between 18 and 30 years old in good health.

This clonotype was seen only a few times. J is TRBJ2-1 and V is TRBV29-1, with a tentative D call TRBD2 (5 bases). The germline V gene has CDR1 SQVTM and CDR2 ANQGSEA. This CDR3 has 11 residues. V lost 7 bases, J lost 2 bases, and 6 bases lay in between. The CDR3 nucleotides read TGCAGCGGGAGGACCTACAATGAGCAGTTCTTC. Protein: CSGRTYNEQFF.

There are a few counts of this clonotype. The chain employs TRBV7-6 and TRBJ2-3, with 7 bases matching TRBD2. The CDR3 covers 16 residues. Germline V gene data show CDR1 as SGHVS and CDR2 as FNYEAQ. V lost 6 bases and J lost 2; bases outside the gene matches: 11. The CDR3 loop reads CASSRGVGRYTDTQYF. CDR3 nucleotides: TGTGCCAGCAGTCGGGGGGTTGGCAGATACACAGATACGCAGTATTTT.

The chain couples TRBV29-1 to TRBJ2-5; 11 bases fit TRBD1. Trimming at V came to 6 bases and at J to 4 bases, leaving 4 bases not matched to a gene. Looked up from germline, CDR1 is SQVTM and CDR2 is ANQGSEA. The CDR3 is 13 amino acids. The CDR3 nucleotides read TGCAGCGTGGACAGGGGGCTGCGAGAGACCCAGTACTTC. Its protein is CSVDRGLRETQYF.

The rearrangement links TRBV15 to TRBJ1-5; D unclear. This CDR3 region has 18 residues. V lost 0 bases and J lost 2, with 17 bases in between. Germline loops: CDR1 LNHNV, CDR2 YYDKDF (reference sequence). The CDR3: CATSRDLLAARGNQPQHF. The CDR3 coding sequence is TGTGCCACCAGCAGAGATCTTCTCGCGGCTCGGGGCAATCAGCCCCAGCATTTT.

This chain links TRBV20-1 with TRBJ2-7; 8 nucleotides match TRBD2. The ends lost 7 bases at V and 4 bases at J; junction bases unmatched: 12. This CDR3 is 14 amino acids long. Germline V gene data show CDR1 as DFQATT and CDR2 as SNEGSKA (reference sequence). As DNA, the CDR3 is TGCAGTGTCTGGGGGGGACTAGGGGTTTACGAGCAGTACTTC. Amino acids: CSVWGGLGVYEQYF.

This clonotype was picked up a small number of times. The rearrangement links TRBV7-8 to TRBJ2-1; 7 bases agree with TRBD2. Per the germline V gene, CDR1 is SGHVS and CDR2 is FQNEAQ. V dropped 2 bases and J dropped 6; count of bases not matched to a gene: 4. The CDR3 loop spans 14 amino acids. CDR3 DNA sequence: TGTGCCAGCAGCTTAATTGAGCGGGGCAATGAGCAGTTCTTC. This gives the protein CASSLIERGNEQFF. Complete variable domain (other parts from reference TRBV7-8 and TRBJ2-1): GAGVSQSPRYKVAKRGQDVALRCDPISGHVSLFWYQQALGQGPEFLTYFQNEAQLDKSGLPSDRFFAERPEGSVSTLKIQRTQQEDSAVYLCASSLIERGNEQFFGPGTRLTVL.

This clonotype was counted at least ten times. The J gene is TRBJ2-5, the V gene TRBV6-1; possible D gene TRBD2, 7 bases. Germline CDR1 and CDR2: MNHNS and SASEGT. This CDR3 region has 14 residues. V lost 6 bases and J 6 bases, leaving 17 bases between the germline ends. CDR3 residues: CASRPQGGGQTQYF. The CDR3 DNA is TGTGCCAGCAGACCCCAAGGGGGGGGCCAGACCCAGTACTTC.

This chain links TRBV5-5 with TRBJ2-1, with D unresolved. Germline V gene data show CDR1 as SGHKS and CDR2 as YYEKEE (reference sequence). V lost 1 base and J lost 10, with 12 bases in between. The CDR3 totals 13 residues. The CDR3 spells CASSLLSVEEQFF. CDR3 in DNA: TGTGCCAGCAGCTTGTTGTCCGTCGAAGAGCAGTTCTTC. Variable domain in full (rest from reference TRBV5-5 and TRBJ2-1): DAGVTQSPTHLIKTRGQQVTLRCSPISGHKSVSWYQQVLGQGPQFIFQYYEKEERGRGNFPDRFSARQFPNYSSELNVNALLLGDSALYLCASSLLSVEEQFFGPGTRLTVL.

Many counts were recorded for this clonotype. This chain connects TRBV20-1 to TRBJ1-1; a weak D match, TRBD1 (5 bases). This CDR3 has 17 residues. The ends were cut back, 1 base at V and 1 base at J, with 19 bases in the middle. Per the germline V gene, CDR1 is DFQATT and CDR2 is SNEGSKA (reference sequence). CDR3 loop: CSARVGSGQGRNTEAFF. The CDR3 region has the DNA TGCAGTGCTAGAGTCGGGTCTGGGCAGGGACGGAACACTGAAGCTTTCTTT.

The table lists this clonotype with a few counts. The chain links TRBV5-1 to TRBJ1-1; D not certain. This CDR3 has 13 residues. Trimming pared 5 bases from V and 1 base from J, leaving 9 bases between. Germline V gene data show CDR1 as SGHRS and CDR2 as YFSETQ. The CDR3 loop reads CASRWQGNTEAFF. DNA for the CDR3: TGCGCCAGCAGATGGCAAGGGAACACTGAAGCTTTCTTT.

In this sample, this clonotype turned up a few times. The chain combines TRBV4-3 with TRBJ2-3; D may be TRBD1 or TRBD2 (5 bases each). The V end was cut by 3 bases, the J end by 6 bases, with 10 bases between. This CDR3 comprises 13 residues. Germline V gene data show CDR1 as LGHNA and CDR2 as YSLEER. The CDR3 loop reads CASSQGPHDTQYF. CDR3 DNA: TGCGCCAGCAGCCAGGGACCTCACGATACGCAGTATTTT.

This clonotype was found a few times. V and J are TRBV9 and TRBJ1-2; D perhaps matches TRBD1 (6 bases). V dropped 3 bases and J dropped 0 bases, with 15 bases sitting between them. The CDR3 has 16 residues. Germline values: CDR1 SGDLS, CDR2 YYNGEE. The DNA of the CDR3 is TGTGCCAGCAGCGCACCTCCGGGACATCCTAACTATGGCTACACCTTC. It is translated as CASSAPPGHPNYGYTF.

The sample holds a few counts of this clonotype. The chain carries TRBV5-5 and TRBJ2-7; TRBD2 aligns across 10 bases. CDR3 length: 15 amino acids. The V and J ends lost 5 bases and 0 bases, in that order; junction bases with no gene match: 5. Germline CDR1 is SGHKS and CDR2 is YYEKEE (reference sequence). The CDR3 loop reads CASRPSGGTSYEQYF. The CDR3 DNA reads TGTGCCAGCAGACCTAGCGGGGGAACCTCCTACGAGCAGTACTTC.

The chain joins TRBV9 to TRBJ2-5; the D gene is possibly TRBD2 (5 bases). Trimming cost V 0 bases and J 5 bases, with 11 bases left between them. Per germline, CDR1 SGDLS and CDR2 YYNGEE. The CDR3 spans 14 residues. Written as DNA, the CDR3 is TGTGCCAGCAGCGTAGGTCTAGCTGGGGAGACCCAGTACTTC. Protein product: CASSVGLAGETQYF.

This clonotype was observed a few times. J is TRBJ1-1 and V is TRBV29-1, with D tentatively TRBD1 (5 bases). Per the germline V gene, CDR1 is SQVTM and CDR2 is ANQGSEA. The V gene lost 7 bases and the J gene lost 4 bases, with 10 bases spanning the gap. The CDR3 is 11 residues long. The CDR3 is CSGGGGTEAFF. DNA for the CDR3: TGCAGCGGCGGGGGGGGCACTGAAGCTTTCTTT.

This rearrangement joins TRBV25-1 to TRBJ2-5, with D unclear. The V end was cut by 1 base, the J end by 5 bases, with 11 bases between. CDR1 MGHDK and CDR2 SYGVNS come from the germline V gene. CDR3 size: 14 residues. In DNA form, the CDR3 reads TGTGCCAGCAGTGAATGGGCGGCAAAGGAGACCCAGTACTTC. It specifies CASSEWAAKETQYF.

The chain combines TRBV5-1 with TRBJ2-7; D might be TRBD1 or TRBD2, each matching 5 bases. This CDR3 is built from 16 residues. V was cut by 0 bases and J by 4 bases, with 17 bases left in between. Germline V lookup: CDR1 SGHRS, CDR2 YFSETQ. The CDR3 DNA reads TGCGCCAGCAGCTTGGCCACGGGGCGGAGGTTGTACGAGCAGTACTTC. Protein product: CASSLATGRRLYEQYF. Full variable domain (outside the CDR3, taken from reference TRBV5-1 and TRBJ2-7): KAGVTQTPRYLIKTRGQQVTLSCSPISGHRSVSWYQQTPGQGLQFLFEYFSETQRNKGNFPGRFSGRQFSNSRSEMNVSTLELGDSALYLCASSLATGRRLYEQYFGPGTRLTVT.

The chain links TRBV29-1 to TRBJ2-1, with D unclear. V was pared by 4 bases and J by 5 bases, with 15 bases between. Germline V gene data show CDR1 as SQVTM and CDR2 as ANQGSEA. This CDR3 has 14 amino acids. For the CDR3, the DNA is TGCAGCGTTGCACTGGGAACCTTTCACAATGAGCAGTTCTTC. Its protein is CSVALGTFHNEQFF.

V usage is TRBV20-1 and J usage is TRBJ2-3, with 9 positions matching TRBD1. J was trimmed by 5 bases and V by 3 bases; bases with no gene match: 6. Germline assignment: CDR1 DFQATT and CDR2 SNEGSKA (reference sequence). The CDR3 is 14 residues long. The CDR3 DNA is TGCAGTGCTAGCCCAGGACAGGGGAAAGATACGCAGTATTTT. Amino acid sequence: CSASPGQGKDTQYF.

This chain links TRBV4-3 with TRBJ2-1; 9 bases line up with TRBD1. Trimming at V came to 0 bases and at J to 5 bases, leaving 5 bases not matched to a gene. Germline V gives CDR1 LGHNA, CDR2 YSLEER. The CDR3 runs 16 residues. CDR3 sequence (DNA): TGCGCCAGCAGCCAAGAGGGACAGGGAATAAACAATGAGCAGTTCTTC. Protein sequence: CASSQEGQGINNEQFF.

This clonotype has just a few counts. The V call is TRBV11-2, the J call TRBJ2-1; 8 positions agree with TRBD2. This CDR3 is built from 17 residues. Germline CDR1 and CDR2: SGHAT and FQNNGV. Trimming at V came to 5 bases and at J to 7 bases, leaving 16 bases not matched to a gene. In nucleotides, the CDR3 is TGTGCCAGCAGCCGAGCTCCGGGACTAGGCGAAGTGAATGAGCAGTTCTTC. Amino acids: CASSRAPGLGEVNEQFF.

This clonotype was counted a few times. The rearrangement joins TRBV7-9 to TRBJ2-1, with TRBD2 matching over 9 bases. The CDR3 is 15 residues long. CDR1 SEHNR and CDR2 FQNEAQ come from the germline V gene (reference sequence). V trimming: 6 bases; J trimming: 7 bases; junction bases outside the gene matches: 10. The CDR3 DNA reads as TGTGCCAGCAGACCCCCGGGACTAGCTGGGAATGAGCAGTTCTTC. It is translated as CASRPPGLAGNEQFF.

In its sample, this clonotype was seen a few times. The CDR3 DNA reads TGCAGTGCCACGGGCGGTATCGGCACTGAAGCTTTCTTT. This gives the protein CSATGGIGTEAFF. V is TRBV20-1 and J is TRBJ1-1, with D unresolved. Trimming left V 6 bases short and J 4 bases short, with 15 bases between. Germline CDR1 is DFQATT and CDR2 is SNEGSKA (reference sequence). The CDR3 covers 13 residues.

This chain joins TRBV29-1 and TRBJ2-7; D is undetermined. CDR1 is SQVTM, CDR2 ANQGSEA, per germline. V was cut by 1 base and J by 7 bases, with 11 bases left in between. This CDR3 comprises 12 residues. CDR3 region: CSVEAAGVEQYF. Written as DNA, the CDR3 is TGCAGCGTTGAAGCGGCAGGAGTTGAGCAGTACTTC.

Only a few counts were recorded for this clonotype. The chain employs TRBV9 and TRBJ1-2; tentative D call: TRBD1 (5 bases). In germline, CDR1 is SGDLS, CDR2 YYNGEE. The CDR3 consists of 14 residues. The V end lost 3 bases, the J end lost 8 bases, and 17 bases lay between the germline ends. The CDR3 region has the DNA TGTGCCAGCAGCGCCCAACAGGACTTGGGGGGCTACACCTTC. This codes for CASSAQQDLGGYTF.

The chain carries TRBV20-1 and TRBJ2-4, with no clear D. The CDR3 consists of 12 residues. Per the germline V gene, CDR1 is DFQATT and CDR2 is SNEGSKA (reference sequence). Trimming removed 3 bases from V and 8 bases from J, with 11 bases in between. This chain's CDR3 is CSASGRKDIQYF. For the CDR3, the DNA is TGCAGTGCTAGTGGCAGAAAGGACATTCAGTACTTC.

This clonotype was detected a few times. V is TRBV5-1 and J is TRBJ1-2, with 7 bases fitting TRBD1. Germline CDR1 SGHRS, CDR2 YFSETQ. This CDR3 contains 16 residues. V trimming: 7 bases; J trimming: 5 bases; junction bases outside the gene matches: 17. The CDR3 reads CASRPSGGGGGYGYTF. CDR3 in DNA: TGCGCCAGCCGACCCTCGGGAGGGGGCGGAGGATATGGCTACACCTTC.

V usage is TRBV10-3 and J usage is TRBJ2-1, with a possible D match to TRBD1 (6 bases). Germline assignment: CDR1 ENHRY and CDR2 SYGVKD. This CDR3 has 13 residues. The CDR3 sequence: CATTQGSYNEQFF. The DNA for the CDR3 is TGTGCAACAACACAGGGCTCCTACAATGAGCAGTTCTTC.